This passage covers 6 T cell receptor beta chains from one sample sequenced in a study of OX40 agonist ivuxolimab in advanced cancers. Produced via immunoSEQ multiplex PCR; TCRdb's table is partial and in-frame only. The data show tens of thousands of clones, about 93% seen once. The starting material was CD4+ or CD8+ T cells sorted from blood, obtained in a trial of the OX40 agonist ivuxolimab. The receptors were sampled from an adult with an advanced solid tumor such as melanoma, head and neck, liver or kidney cancer.

The V call is TRBV19, the J call TRBJ2-7, with D possibly matching TRBD1 (6 bases). The CDR3 has 14 residues. V lost 6 bases and J 2 bases, leaving 14 bases between the germline ends. CDR1 is LNHDA, CDR2 SQIVND, per germline (reference sequence). CDR3 coding DNA: TGTGCCAGTAGCCCCACAGGGTCGGCCTACGAGCAGTACTTC. This sequence encodes CASSPTGSAYEQYF.

This clone appeared a single time. The chain couples TRBV7-2 to TRBJ1-1; tentative D call: TRBD1 (6 bases). Between the trimmed V and J ends, which lost 1 base and 6 bases, there was a span of 12 bases. The CDR3 contains 14 residues. CDR1 is SGHTA, CDR2 FQGNSA, per germline. CDR3 DNA: TGTGCCAGCAGCTTAGTAGGGGGAACGGCTGAAGCTTTCTTT. Translating gives CASSLVGGTAEAFF.

The chain carries TRBV21-1 and TRBJ2-2; whether TRBD2, the table's D call, matches the DNA was not checked. TRBV21-1 is tagged as a pseudogene. The CDR3 is 17 amino acids. The CDR3 loop is CASSVAGALPNTGELFF. In nucleotides, the CDR3 is TGTGCCAGCAGCGTGGCGGGAGCCCTCCCGAACACCGGGGAGCTGTTTTTT.

The sample holds one count of this clone. This chain uses TRBV28 with TRBJ2-2; either TRBD1 or TRBD2 may supply D (6 bases each). The CDR3 covers 15 residues. In germline, CDR1 is MDHEN, CDR2 SYDVKM. V was pared by 10 bases and J by 6 bases, with 21 bases between. This CDR3 is CATRGGGAHSGELFF. The CDR3 nucleotides are TGTGCCACCAGAGGAGGGGGAGCCCACTCCGGGGAGCTGTTTTTT.

The CDR3 nucleotides read TGCGCCAGCAGTAAGGGGGATCTAGCGGGAGTGCGCCGGGAGCTGTTTTTT. Its translation: CASSKGDLAGVRRELFF. The chain carries TRBV10-2 and TRBJ2-2, with 10 bases aligning to TRBD2. Germline assignment: CDR1 WSHSY and CDR2 SAAADI. CDR3 size: 17 residues. The junction had 15 bases not matched to a gene; V was cut back by 5 bases and J by 9 bases.

The V and J genes are TRBV5-4 and TRBJ2-2; 9 bases are a match to TRBD1. The CDR3 is 15 amino acids. With V trimmed by 4 bases and J by 0 bases, 1 base remained unmatched. CDR1 and CDR2 (germline): SGHNT, YYREEE (reference sequence). The CDR3 DNA sequence: TGTGCCAGCAGCCGGGACAGGGCGAACACCGGGGAGCTGTTTTTT. The encoded protein is CASSRDRANTGELFF.